A single sample gave rise to the 11 T cell receptor beta chains below, sequenced in a study of blood T cells in healthy people across ages (dated by TCRdb to between 2014 and 2016). The method was 5' RACE. Sequencing instrument: Illumina HiSeq 2500. A second PCR of about 6 to 11 cycles was performed with a sample-barcoded 5' primer and a J-beta primer mix. TCRdb trimmed public reads at Q25 via fastp, called clones via MiXCR and kept in-frame beta chains. Rows merge per CDR3 protein into single entries with the most common DNA and genes. For this sample there are fewer than 1,200,000 distinct CDR3 sequences; approximately 25% appear just once. 0.75% of the sample is in the top ten clones. The same specimen was also included in a second study, on T cells of mothers and their children.

The specimen was blood. Receptors were obtained from a girl between 2 and 10 years old in good health.

This clonotype has only a few counts. The genes are TRBV20-1 and TRBJ1-3; D gene uncertain. Trimming took 0 bases from V and 0 from J, leaving 9 bases between them. CDR1 and CDR2 (germline): DFQATT, SNEGSKA (reference sequence). The CDR3 has 15 amino acids. The CDR3 nucleotides are TGCAGTGCTAGAGACAGCGATATCTCTGGAAACACCATATATTTT. This codes for CSARDSDISGNTIYF.

This clonotype was counted between two and nine times. The J gene is TRBJ1-1, the V gene TRBV6-5; D unclear. The CDR3 covers 11 residues. V lost 2 bases and J lost 12, with 10 bases in between. Germline loops: CDR1 MNHEY, CDR2 SVGAGI. CDR3 in amino acids: CASSYGILTFF. The CDR3 coding sequence is TGTGCCAGCAGTTACGGGATACTTACTTTCTTT.

This clonotype showed up just a few times. The J gene is TRBJ2-1, the V gene TRBV11-2, with D possibly matching TRBD2 (5 bases). This CDR3 has 14 amino acids. V was shortened by 1 base and J by 5 bases, with 9 bases between the two germline ends. Germline values: CDR1 SGHAT, CDR2 FQNNGV. The CDR3 bases are TGTGCCAGCAGCTTAGTAGCGCAGCACAATGAGCAGTTCTTC. Encoded protein: CASSLVAQHNEQFF.

In this sample, this clonotype turned up a few times. This chain connects TRBV2 to TRBJ2-1; no clear D gene. Germline CDR1 and CDR2: SNHLY and FYNNEI. The CDR3 sequence is 15 residues long. V was clipped by 8 bases and J by 1 base, with 15 bases between them. The CDR3 DNA sequence: TGTGCCAGCCAACTCGGGTCCTTTTCCTACAATGAGCAGTTCTTC. Protein: CASQLGSFSYNEQFF.

Of note for this clonotype: The CDR3 ends on some other residue instead of the conserved phenylalanine or tryptophan, so this is likely a read error. The chain recombines TRBV13 with TRBJ2-5; maybe TRBD2 (5 bases). Germline-derived CDR1 and CDR2 are PRHDT and FYEKMQ (reference sequence). This CDR3 is built from 14 residues. V lost 4 bases, J lost 2 bases, and 11 bases lay in between. The CDR3 region is CASSSRLAQETQYL. The CDR3 nucleotides read TGTGCCAGCAGCTCCAGGCTAGCACAAGAGACCCAGTACCTC.

This clonotype was recorded a few times. The chain uses TRBV29-1 and TRBJ2-7; 7 bases match TRBD2. Unmatched junction bases numbered 8, after V lost 0 bases and J lost 3 bases. Germline CDR1 is SQVTM and CDR2 is ANQGSEA. This CDR3 comprises 15 residues. Here the CDR3 reads CSVEDDVRGIYEQYF. CDR3 coding DNA: TGCAGCGTTGAAGATGATGTGCGGGGGATCTACGAGCAGTACTTC.

V is TRBV4-3 and J is TRBJ1-4; no definite D call. The length of the CDR3 is 16 residues. CDR1 and CDR2 from the germline V gene are LGHNA and YSLEER. V was shortened by 0 bases and J by 6 bases, with 14 bases between the two germline ends. The CDR3 region is CASSQDGSASDEKLFF. CDR3 sequence (DNA): TGCGCCAGCAGCCAAGATGGATCGGCGTCGGATGAAAAACTGTTTTTT.

The chain combines TRBV7-2 with TRBJ1-1; 7 bases are a match to TRBD1. Germline trimming cut 5 bases from V and 10 bases from J; bases unmatched to any gene: 13. From germline, CDR1 is SGHTA and CDR2 FQGNSA. The CDR3 spans 14 residues. The CDR3 DNA sequence: TGTGCCAGCAGCGAATCCGTACTAAGGGGGCCAGCTTTCTTT. It yields the protein CASSESVLRGPAFF.

This clonotype turned up a few times. The V call is TRBV10-3, the J call TRBJ2-1; D unresolved. The germline V gene encodes CDR1 ENHRY and CDR2 SYGVKD. V was trimmed by 2 bases and J by 6 bases, leaving 14 bases between them. The CDR3 has 15 residues. CDR3 protein: CAISEQSKGVNEQFF. DNA of the CDR3: TGTGCCATCAGTGAGCAGTCAAAAGGTGTCAATGAGCAGTTCTTC.

The chain carries TRBV2 and TRBJ1-2; a possible D gene is TRBD1 (6 bases). The CDR3 consists of 11 residues. Germline loops: CDR1 SNHLY, CDR2 FYNNEI. With 8 bases removed from V and 7 bases from J, the gap between germline ends came to 11 bases. CDR3 bases: TGTGCCAGCGGGGGGGCGGGTGGCTACACCTTC. Translating gives CASGGAGGYTF.

This sequence joins TRBV20-1 and TRBJ2-5; no reliable D call. V shed 1 base and J shed 9 bases, with 15 bases lying between them. CDR1 and CDR2 from the germline V gene are DFQATT and SNEGSKA (reference sequence). The CDR3 extends over 13 amino acids. The DNA for the CDR3 is TGCAGTGCTAGAGCCGGCTTGATTTCGGCCCAGTACTTC. Its translation: CSARAGLISAQYF.